The rows below give T cell receptor beta chains drawn from one sample of a study of T cell repertoires in cytomegalovirus infection. No cognate antigen is known for these TCRs. TCRdb reanalysed the reads using MiXCR and keeps one entry per CDR3 protein. Here the sample spans about 310,000 distinct CDR3 sequences, 20% to 25% being singletons. The material sequenced was cultured PBMCs, taken from culture after CMV antigen stimulation. The receptors were gathered from a human donor in good health (CMV status not recorded). Some clones in this sample may be carry-over from other donors' samples. Each CDR3 is given with its conserved first and last residue. The order of the fields is J gene, V gene, clone size, D gene, CDR3 protein, CDR3 DNA. The D gene is left open where the match is weak. The size field is filled for only some rows; it gives once, few, many or a size class.

j_call: TRBJ1-1; v_call: TRBV6-2/TRBV6-3; clone_size: NA; d_call: NA; cdr3_aa: CASAHPHERTEAFF; cdr3_nt: TGTGCCAGCGCTCATCCCCACGAGCGGACTGAAGCTTTCTTT
j_call: TRBJ2-3; v_call: TRBV5-5; clone_size: NA; d_call: TRBD1; cdr3_aa: CASSLRDRGLWDTQYF; cdr3_nt: TGTGCCAGCAGCTTGAGGGACAGGGGGCTTTGGGATACGCAGTATTTT
j_call: TRBJ2-1; v_call: TRBV4-1; clone_size: few; d_call: TRBD2; cdr3_aa: CASRGAGGNEQFF; cdr3_nt: TGCGCCAGCAGGGGAGCGGGAGGCAATGAGCAGTTCTTC
j_call: TRBJ2-3; v_call: TRBV4-3; clone_size: few; d_call: NA; cdr3_aa: CASSQNLRGEGADTQYF; cdr3_nt: TGCGCCAGCAGCCAAAACCTTAGGGGGGAGGGTGCAGATACGCAGTATTTT
j_call: TRBJ2-2; v_call: TRBV11-2; clone_size: NA; d_call: NA; cdr3_aa: CASSLSTRTGELFF; cdr3_nt: TGTGCCAGCAGCTTATCGACTAGAACCGGGGAGCTGTTTTTT
j_call: TRBJ2-3; v_call: TRBV12-3/TRBV12-4; clone_size: many; d_call: TRBD2; cdr3_aa: CASSFLREEDTQYF; cdr3_nt: TGTGCCAGCAGTTTCCTGCGGGAGGAAGATACGCAGTATTTT
j_call: TRBJ1-5; v_call: TRBV12-3/TRBV12-4; clone_size: many; d_call: NA; cdr3_aa: CASSLGQPQHF; cdr3_nt: TGTGCCAGCAGTTTGGGTCAGCCCCAGCATTTT
j_call: TRBJ2-7; v_call: TRBV28; clone_size: NA; d_call: TRBD1; cdr3_aa: CASSKLDRPSYEQYF; cdr3_nt: TGTGCCAGCAGTAAGCTGGACAGGCCTTCCTACGAGCAGTACTTC
j_call: TRBJ2-7; v_call: TRBV6-6; clone_size: NA; d_call: NA; cdr3_aa: CASSYNYLSYEQYF; cdr3_nt: TGTGCCAGCAGTTACAACTACTTATCCTACGAGCAGTACTTC
j_call: TRBJ2-7; v_call: TRBV28; clone_size: few; d_call: NA; cdr3_aa: CASSFFSGSYEQYF; cdr3_nt: TGTGCCAGCAGTTTCTTCTCAGGGTCCTACGAGCAGTACTTC
j_call: TRBJ1-5; v_call: TRBV10-3; clone_size: few; d_call: NA; cdr3_aa: CAISGGAVQPQHF; cdr3_nt: TGTGCCATCAGTGGCGGGGCCGTACAGCCCCAGCATTTT
j_call: TRBJ2-5; v_call: TRBV7-2; clone_size: NA; d_call: TRBD2; cdr3_aa: CASSLDTSGSTKTQYF; cdr3_nt: TGTGCCAGCAGCTTAGATACTAGCGGGAGTACTAAGACCCAGTACTTC
j_call: TRBJ2-1; v_call: TRBV28; clone_size: NA; d_call: NA; cdr3_aa: CASSLGWAESYNEQFF; cdr3_nt: TGTGCCAGCAGTTTAGGGTGGGCGGAGTCCTACAATGAGCAGTTCTTC
j_call: TRBJ1-1; v_call: TRBV11-2; clone_size: NA; d_call: TRBD1; cdr3_aa: CASSKDRGRGTEAFF; cdr3_nt: TGTGCCAGCAGCAAAGACAGGGGAAGGGGCACTGAAGCTTTCTTT
j_call: TRBJ1-4; v_call: TRBV7-2; clone_size: many; d_call: NA; cdr3_aa: CASSQDGTTNEKLFF; cdr3_nt: TGTGCCAGCAGCCAGGACGGGACAACTAATGAAAAACTGTTTTTT
j_call: TRBJ2-1; v_call: TRBV6-5; clone_size: NA; d_call: NA; cdr3_aa: CASKNAGLHSYNEQFF; cdr3_nt: TGTGCCAGCAAAAACGCGGGACTCCACTCCTACAATGAGCAGTTCTTC
j_call: TRBJ2-5; v_call: TRBV20-1; clone_size: NA; d_call: TRBD2; cdr3_aa: CSAWTSGSAQYF; cdr3_nt: TGCAGTGCCTGGACTAGCGGGAGTGCCCAGTACTTC
j_call: TRBJ1-5; v_call: TRBV27; clone_size: NA; d_call: NA; cdr3_aa: CASSLSLQNQPQHF; cdr3_nt: TGTGCCAGCAGCCTTAGTCTTCAAAATCAGCCCCAGCATTTT
j_call: TRBJ1-1; v_call: TRBV10-3; clone_size: few; d_call: TRBD1; cdr3_aa: CAISEGQGSGSSAFF; cdr3_nt: TGTGCCATCAGTGAGGGACAGGGATCGGGTTCGTCGGCTTTCTTT
j_call: TRBJ1-1; v_call: TRBV2; clone_size: NA; d_call: TRBD1; cdr3_aa: CASCRDREKRAFF; cdr3_nt: TGTGCCAGCTGCCGGGACAGGGAGAAGAGGGCTTTCTTT
j_call: TRBJ1-2; v_call: TRBV5-3; clone_size: NA; d_call: NA; cdr3_aa: CASSTPGYGYTF; cdr3_nt: TGTGCCAGCAGCACTCCGGGGTATGGCTACACCTTC
j_call: TRBJ2-2; v_call: TRBV27; clone_size: few; d_call: TRBD1; cdr3_aa: CASSLGQGLPGELFF; cdr3_nt: TGTGCCAGCAGTCTCGGACAGGGTCTGCCCGGGGAGCTGTTTTTT
j_call: TRBJ2-2; v_call: TRBV29-1; clone_size: NA; d_call: NA; cdr3_aa: CSVELNRPGTGELFF; cdr3_nt: TGCAGCGTTGAATTGAATAGGCCAGGCACCGGGGAGCTGTTTTTT
j_call: TRBJ2-3; v_call: TRBV7-2; clone_size: many; d_call: TRBD2; cdr3_aa: CASSRSGSFADTQYF; cdr3_nt: TGTGCCAGCAGCCGTAGCGGGAGTTTCGCAGATACGCAGTATTTT
j_call: TRBJ1-3; v_call: TRBV4-2; clone_size: NA; d_call: NA; cdr3_aa: CASSQDRSFTGNTIYF; cdr3_nt: TGTGCCAGCAGCCAAGATAGGAGTTTCACCGGAAACACCATATATTTT
j_call: TRBJ2-1; v_call: TRBV6-2/TRBV6-3; clone_size: NA; d_call: TRBD2; cdr3_aa: CASSRGVAGVISYNEQFF; cdr3_nt: TGTGCCAGCAGCAGGGGGGTAGCGGGAGTTATCTCCTACAATGAGCAGTTCTTC
j_call: TRBJ2-6; v_call: TRBV7-2; clone_size: few; d_call: TRBD1; cdr3_aa: CASSLGGPGQAFSGANVLTF; cdr3_nt: TGTGCCAGCAGCTTAGGTGGGCCGGGACAGGCCTTCTCTGGGGCCAACGTCCTGACTTTC
j_call: TRBJ2-5; v_call: TRBV7-9; clone_size: few; d_call: NA; cdr3_aa: CASSPWGGETETQYF; cdr3_nt: TGTGCCAGCAGCCCCTGGGGGGGCGAAACGGAGACCCAGTACTTC
j_call: TRBJ2-7; v_call: TRBV7-2; clone_size: many; d_call: TRBD2; cdr3_aa: CASSSSVGLAGGYEQYF; cdr3_nt: TGTGCCAGCAGCTCTTCGGTTGGGCTAGCGGGAGGCTACGAGCAGTACTTC
j_call: TRBJ1-5; v_call: TRBV28; clone_size: NA; d_call: NA; cdr3_aa: CALGNSNQPQHF; cdr3_nt: TGTGCATTGGGGAATAGCAATCAGCCCCAGCATTTT
j_call: TRBJ2-7; v_call: TRBV7-2; clone_size: NA; d_call: NA; cdr3_aa: CASSPGWGPSSYEQYF; cdr3_nt: TGTGCCAGCAGCCCCGGCTGGGGGCCCTCCTCCTACGAGCAGTACTTC
j_call: TRBJ2-2; v_call: TRBV23-1; clone_size: NA; d_call: NA; cdr3_aa: CASSHPTKRELFF; cdr3_nt: TGCGCCAGCAGTCACCCGACAAAGCGGGAGCTGTTTTTT
j_call: TRBJ1-6; v_call: TRBV18; clone_size: NA; d_call: NA; cdr3_aa: CASSPLGLTGGSPNSPLHF; cdr3_nt: TGTGCCAGCTCACCACTGGGACTTACGGGGGGTTCGCCTAATTCACCCCTCCACTTT
j_call: TRBJ2-3; v_call: TRBV20-1; clone_size: few; d_call: TRBD1; cdr3_aa: CSARDVGDSYTDTQYF; cdr3_nt: TGCAGTGCTAGAGATGTTGGGGACAGTTACACAGATACGCAGTATTTT
j_call: TRBJ2-1; v_call: TRBV6-2/TRBV6-3; clone_size: NA; d_call: TRBD2; cdr3_aa: CASSSAGGGNEQFF; cdr3_nt: TGTGCCAGCAGTTCAGCGGGAGGTGGTAATGAGCAGTTCTTC
j_call: TRBJ2-7; v_call: TRBV20-1; clone_size: NA; d_call: TRBD1; cdr3_aa: CSARPPGTGTYEQYF; cdr3_nt: TGCAGTGCTAGACCTCCTGGGACAGGGACCTACGAGCAGTACTTC